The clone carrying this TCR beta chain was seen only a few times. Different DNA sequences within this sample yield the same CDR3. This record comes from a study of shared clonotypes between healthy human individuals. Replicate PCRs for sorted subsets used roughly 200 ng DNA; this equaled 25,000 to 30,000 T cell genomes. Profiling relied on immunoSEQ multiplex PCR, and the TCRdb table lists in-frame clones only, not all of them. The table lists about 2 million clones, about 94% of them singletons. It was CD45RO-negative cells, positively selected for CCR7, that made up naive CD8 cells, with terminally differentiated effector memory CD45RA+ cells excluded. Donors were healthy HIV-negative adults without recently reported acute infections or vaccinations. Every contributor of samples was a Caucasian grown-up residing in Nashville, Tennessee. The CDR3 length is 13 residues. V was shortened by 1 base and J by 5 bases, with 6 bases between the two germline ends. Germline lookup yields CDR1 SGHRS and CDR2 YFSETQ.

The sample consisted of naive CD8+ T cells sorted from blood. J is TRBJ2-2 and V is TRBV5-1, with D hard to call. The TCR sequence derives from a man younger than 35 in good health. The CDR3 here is CASSLSGTGELFF. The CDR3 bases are TGCGCCAGCAGCTTGTCCGGGACCGGGGAGCTGTTTTTT.